Each of the 11 T cell receptor beta chains below was sequenced from the same sample in a study of blood T cell repertoires in COVID-19 (dated by TCRdb to 2019 to 2021). Library preparation used the immunoSEQ multiplex PCR assay. The clones in this table, taken by TCRdb from immuneACCESS, are in-frame only. Not every clone is retained; where verified, under half of the shortfall comes from an unresolved V gene, and the cause of the rest is unknown. The sample yields about 140,000 clones; 79% were counted once. The ten largest clones take up approximately 3.6% of the sample. The sample was peripheral blood. The receptors were gathered from a man aged 55 to 70 with acute or convalescent COVID-19.

V and J are TRBV7-2 and TRBJ1-6, with D maybe TRBD1 (6 bases). CDR3 length equals 15 residues. The germline gives CDR1 SGHTA, CDR2 FQGNSA. With 2 bases removed from V and 8 bases from J, the gap between germline ends came to 13 bases. This chain's CDR3 is CASSLWDKGDSPLHF. Written as DNA, the CDR3 is TGTGCCAGCAGCTTATGGGACAAAGGAGATTCACCCCTCCACTTT.

This chain joins TRBV7-2 and TRBJ1-5; 9 nucleotides agree with TRBD1. CDR1 is SGHTA and CDR2 is FQGNSA in the germline V gene. The CDR3 consists of 16 residues. V lost 6 bases to trimming and J lost 0 bases; unmatched junction nucleotides: 6. For the CDR3, the DNA is TGTGCCAGCAGTCCACAGGGGGCCTATAGCAATCAGCCCCAGCATTTT. This encodes CASSPQGAYSNQPQHF.

V and J are TRBV5-1 and TRBJ2-3; TRBD2 might be the D (5 bases). The CDR3 totals 16 residues. CDR1 is SGHRS and CDR2 is YFSETQ in the germline V gene. The V end lost 4 bases, the J end lost 6 bases, and 21 bases lay between the germline ends. The CDR3 loop is CASSLLTTAPGDTQYF. As DNA, the CDR3 is TGCGCCAGCAGCCTGCTGACCACCGCGCCGGGGGATACGCAGTATTTT.

The chain employs TRBV7-3 and TRBJ2-7; possibly TRBD1 for D (6 bases). V gave up 5 bases and J gave up 6 bases, with 17 bases separating them. The CDR3 is made up of 14 amino acids. The V gene's germline CDR1 is SGHTA and CDR2 FQGTGA. CDR3 residues: CASSQQGPPGEQYF. The CDR3 DNA sequence: TGTGCCAGCAGCCAACAGGGACCTCCTGGCGAGCAGTACTTC.

This chain uses TRBV21-1 with TRBJ2-7; no DNA check was done on the table's D call, TRBD2. TRBV21-1 is a pseudogene. The CDR3 totals 14 residues. The CDR3, as DNA: TGTGCCAGCGCCCCGGGACTAGCGTATTACGAGCAGTACTTC. Translated: CASAPGLAYYEQYF.

The rearrangement uses TRBV13 and TRBJ2-6, with D possibly TRBD1 on 6 matching bases. Germline V gene lookup returns CDR1 PRHDT and CDR2 FYEKMQ (reference sequence). V shed 5 bases and J shed 0 bases, with 17 bases lying between them. CDR3 length: 18 amino acids. CDR3 sequence (DNA): TGTGCCAGCAGCCTGACAGGCGGTGAGAGCTCTGGGGCCAACGTCCTGACTTTC. This translates into CASSLTGGESSGANVLTF.

The V and J genes are TRBV19 and TRBJ2-1; 14 bases are shared with TRBD2. Trimming cost V 4 bases and J 3 bases; bases outside gene matches: 8. Germline CDR1 LNHDA, CDR2 SQIVND (reference sequence). The CDR3 has 18 residues. CDR3 amino acids: CASSRTAGLAGDYNEQFF. The CDR3 DNA sequence: TGTGCCAGTAGTAGGACAGCGGGACTAGCGGGGGACTACAATGAGCAGTTCTTC.

This clone was picked up a small number of times. This chain joins TRBV19 and TRBJ2-1, with 8 nucleotides matching TRBD2. Germline V gene lookup returns CDR1 LNHDA and CDR2 SQIVND (reference sequence). V lost 5 bases to trimming and J lost 10 bases; unmatched junction nucleotides: 22. The CDR3 is 18 residues long. The DNA of the CDR3 is TGTGCCAGTAGTCCCGGACTAGCCCTTAACCTTATTATGGGCGAGCAGTTCTTC. Translating it yields CASSPGLALNLIMGEQFF.

The rearrangement uses TRBV5-5 and TRBJ1-2; 8 positions agree with TRBD1. The germline gives CDR1 SGHKS, CDR2 YYEKEE (reference sequence). J gave up 1 base and V 0 bases, and 2 bases lay outside the gene matches. This CDR3 has 15 amino acids. DNA for the CDR3: TGTGCCAGCAGCTTGGGAACAGGGGGTAACTATGGCTACACCTTC. Its translation is CASSLGTGGNYGYTF.

This chain connects TRBV19 to TRBJ1-2; TRBD1 matches at 7 bases. With V trimmed by 5 bases and J by 4 bases, 10 bases remained unmatched. This CDR3 has 15 residues. Germline V gene sequence: CDR1 LNHDA, CDR2 SQIVND (reference sequence). The CDR3 reads CASSDHRGEGYGYTF. CDR3 coding DNA: TGTGCCAGTAGTGACCACAGGGGAGAGGGCTATGGCTACACCTTC.

V and J are TRBV10-3 and TRBJ2-2; D call uncertain. The germline gives CDR1 ENHRY, CDR2 SYGVKD. CDR3 length: 12 residues. The germline V and J ends were trimmed by 11 bases and 0 bases, with 7 bases remaining between them. The CDR3 nucleotides read TGTGCCTCCAGATCGAACACCGGGGAGCTGTTTTTT. Amino acids: CASRSNTGELFF.